Included here is one T cell receptor beta chain sequence, with context. The data were obtained in a study of identical twins. In TCRdb, the 5' RACE reads were re-called with MiXCR into one record per CDR3 protein. Here the sample spans 1.5 million to 2 million distinct CDR3 sequences, 25% to 35% being singletons. This CDR3 has 14 amino acids. CDR1 is MNHEY and CDR2 is SVGEGT in the germline V gene. V lost 5 bases to trimming and J lost 2 bases, with 12 bases between them. Sequencing was done on a sample of cord blood. The sequence was collected from a newborn girl in good health. The chain combines TRBV6-2 or TRBV6-3 with TRBJ1-2, with D hard to call. The CDR3 spells CASSTAGRNYGYTF. CDR3 sequence (DNA): TGTGCCAGCAGTACCGCCGGACGGAACTATGGCTACACCTTC.